This T cell receptor beta chain was documented in a study of cytomegalovirus exposure and HLA in healthy donors. Study-wide points: Specificity of a few CMV-associated chains for CMV antigens was verified in vitro. The study flagged some 170 TCR beta chains as cytomegalovirus-associated. For most subjects, TCR beta sequences were reported to predict HLA-A and HLA-B alleles with accuracy. The authors judged a highly shared variant cluster likely a sequencing artifact.

As regards this clone: Its cognate antigen is unknown.

60 Vbeta and 13 Jbeta primers were used in PCR. Sequenced by immunoSEQ multiplex PCR; TCRdb stores in-frame clones only, minus some. The sample lists 170,000 or so clones, about 88% occurring once. The CDR3 consists of 12 residues. Germline CDR1 reads MDHEN; CDR2 reads SYDVKM. The germline V and J ends were trimmed by 5 bases and 11 bases, with 13 bases remaining between them. The sequenced material came from PBMCs. The chain employs TRBV28 and TRBJ1-5; D gene uncertain. This receptor was taken from a young woman in good health and CMV-seronegative. In nucleotides, the CDR3 is TGTGCCAGCAGTCCTATGACATGGGCCCAGCATTTT. Translated, it gives CASSPMTWAQHF.